The TCR beta chain under discussion was sequenced for a study of T cells in Graves' hyperthyroidism and ophthalmopathy. Whole-study results and caveats: Ophthalmopathy onset followed model prediction by a median around 6.9 months.

This CDR3 contains 13 residues. V lost 1 base and J lost 8, with 11 bases in between. The germline CDR1 and CDR2 sequences are LGHDT and YNNKEL (reference sequence). As regards this clonotype: The antigen remains undetermined.

RNA transcripts served as the template for amplifying TCR beta CDR3 regions. HTBI primers were the set used in a first-round RT-PCR of the TCR CDR3. TCRdb used MiXCR to reprocess the multiplex PCR reads, holding one entry per CDR3 protein. The table includes fewer than 350,000 distinct CDR3 sequences, 12% to 15% detected once. This clonotype was sampled from a woman aged 45 to 65 with Graves' hyperthyroidism that later progressed to Graves' ophthalmopathy. The sample was blood. The chain combines TRBV3-1 with TRBJ1-2; possible D gene TRBD1, 5 bases. CDR3 residues: CASSQVRGDGYTF. CDR3 sequence (DNA): TGTGCCAGCAGCCAAGTCCGGGGGGACGGCTACACCTTC. Filled out from reference TRBV3-1 and TRBJ1-2, the complete variable domain reads DTAVSQTPKYLVTQMGNDKSIKCEQNLGHDTMYWYKQDSKKFLKIMFSYNNKELIINETVPNRFSPKSPDKAHLNLHINSLELGDSAVYFCASSQVRGDGYTFGSGTRLTVV.